These 10 T cell receptor beta chains share one sample of origin, sequenced in a study of OX40 agonist ivuxolimab in advanced cancers. The data were produced by immunoSEQ multiplex PCR, yet TCRdb's version contains in-frame clones alone and is incomplete. The sample has tens of thousands of clones; approximately 91% are singletons. Sequenced here: CD4+ or CD8+ T cells sorted from blood, sampled in a trial of the OX40 agonist ivuxolimab. The source is an adult with an advanced solid tumor such as melanoma, head and neck, liver or kidney cancer.

The chain couples TRBV7-6 to TRBJ2-5; perhaps TRBD1 as D (5 bases). The CDR3 has 14 amino acids. In germline, CDR1 is SGHVS, CDR2 FNYEAQ. Trimming took 2 bases from V and 3 from J, leaving 10 bases between them. The CDR3 coding sequence is TGTGCCAGCAGCTTATTCGCGACAGAAGAGACCCAGTACTTC. This encodes CASSLFATEETQYF.

J is TRBJ2-7 and V is TRBV6-1; D is ambiguous. V lost 1 base, J lost 0 bases, and 10 bases lay in between. The CDR3 has 15 residues. Germline CDR1 MNHNS, CDR2 SASEGT. CDR3 residues: CASSEVFDSSYEQYF. CDR3 DNA sequence: TGTGCCAGCAGTGAAGTGTTTGACTCCTCCTACGAGCAGTACTTC.

This clone was observed once. This chain joins TRBV4-2 and TRBJ2-7; 8 positions agree with TRBD2. This CDR3 contains 14 residues. V was clipped by 6 bases and J by 4 bases; unmatched bases: 8. Germline CDR1 reads LGHNA; CDR2 reads YNFKEQ. CDR3 sequence: CASSPTGGGYEQYF. CDR3 sequence (DNA): TGTGCCAGCAGTCCGACGGGAGGGGGGTACGAGCAGTACTTC.

The chain links TRBV29-1 to TRBJ2-3, with 9 bases aligning to TRBD2. CDR1 and CDR2 from the germline V gene are SQVTM and ANQGSEA. The junction had 7 bases not matched to a gene; V was cut back by 0 bases and J by 6 bases. The CDR3 length is 15 residues. The CDR3 region has the DNA TGCAGCGTTGAAGATAGAAGCGGGAGGATGGATACGCAGTATTTT. Translated, it gives CSVEDRSGRMDTQYF.

This clone occurred a few times. The rearrangement joins TRBV25-1 to TRBJ2-1, with 11 bases matching TRBD2. Trimming cost V 5 bases and J 6 bases; bases outside gene matches: 6. The CDR3 is 15 residues long. Germline lookup yields CDR1 MGHDK and CDR2 SYGVNS. In DNA, the CDR3 is TGTGCCAGCAGTACTCCCGGGACTAGCGGCAATGAGCAGTTCTTC. Protein product: CASSTPGTSGNEQFF.

This rearrangement joins TRBV28 to TRBJ2-1; TRBD1 might be the D (6 bases). V was clipped by 8 bases and J by 6 bases, with 17 bases between them. Germline V gene data show CDR1 as MDHEN and CDR2 as SYDVKM. The length of the CDR3 is 14 residues. The chain's CDR3 is CASEQGRDINEQFF. The CDR3 nucleotides are TGTGCCAGCGAACAGGGTAGGGATATCAATGAGCAGTTCTTC.

The chain combines TRBV7-3 with TRBJ2-7; 7 bases agree with TRBD2. Germline-derived CDR1 and CDR2 are SGHTA and FQGTGA. Unmatched junction bases numbered 4, after V lost 5 bases and J lost 3 bases. The CDR3 runs 13 residues. Here the CDR3 reads CASSAGLGYEQYF. In nucleotides, the CDR3 is TGTGCCAGCAGCGCAGGACTAGGCTACGAGCAGTACTTC.

This chain joins TRBV4-3 and TRBJ2-1; 8 nucleotides align to TRBD2. The V segment lost 0 bases and the J segment 4 bases; nucleotides outside the gene matches: 11. The CDR3 is 18 amino acids. Germline V gene sequence: CDR1 LGHNA, CDR2 YSLEER. The CDR3 DNA is TGCGCCAGCAGCCAAGATAAAAATCCGGGACTAGTTTACAATGAGCAGTTCTTC. Protein sequence: CASSQDKNPGLVYNEQFF.

This sequence joins TRBV28 and TRBJ1-5; no clear D. CDR1 and CDR2 from the germline V gene are MDHEN and SYDVKM. CDR3 length: 17 amino acids. V shed 6 bases and J shed 0 bases, with 18 bases lying between them. CDR3 DNA sequence: TGTGCCAGCAGCCTGGAGGCCGGTCCTTTTAGCAATCAGCCCCAGCATTTT. It yields the protein CASSLEAGPFSNQPQHF.

This chain joins TRBV6-5 and TRBJ2-3; 11 nucleotides match TRBD2. Germline V gives CDR1 MNHEY, CDR2 SVGAGI. The CDR3 contains 16 residues. Trimming removed 4 bases from V and 1 base from J; junction bases left unmatched: 4. The CDR3: CASSWGLADGTDTQYF. The CDR3 nucleotides read TGTGCCAGCAGTTGGGGACTAGCGGACGGCACAGATACGCAGTATTTT.